This T cell receptor beta chain was sequenced in a study of shared clonotypes between healthy human individuals (dated by TCRdb to about 2020). About the investigation overall: The cohort comprised two women and a few men aged 18 to 49 years. Blood TCR repertoires of about five healthy adults were deeply sequenced to estimate repertoire size and the extent of clonotype sharing between individuals. For each donor, CD4 naive and CD4 memory were each run on three plates, CD8 naive on two plates, and CD8 memory on one plate. Leukapheresis yielded between about 0.85 and 9.5 billion PBMCs per donor. To increase sequencing depth and limit assay-specific biases, different laboratories used diverse techniques to prepare libraries and sequence TCR repertoires. On the study overall, not on this receptor specifically: Estimated clonotype richness was generally larger for naive than for memory subsets. Only blood was sampled, and tissue TCR repertoires likely differ from those in blood. Sharing across a few donors was observed for roughly 5% of naive CD4, less than 4% of naive CD8, 2% to 2.5% of memory CD4, and over 0.3% of memory CD8 clonotypes. Even with the large sequencing depth, rarefaction of the sorted-subset datasets indicated that sequencing was incomplete. Because the study included a small number of donors, the genetic and exposure-history diversity represented was limited. Compared with non-shared clonotypes, the clonotypes found in all four sorted-subset donors had higher generation probabilities. Pairwise subsampling indicated that sequencing depth was expected to affect the degree of clonotype sharing among donors.

Donors were healthy HIV-negative adults with no recently reported acute infections or vaccinations. Every donor was a Caucasian adult residing in Nashville, Tennessee, USA. CD4+ T cells were enriched through magnetic negative selection, after which naive cells were positively selected on CD45RA and the remaining negative fraction served as the memory subset. Blood was collected by leukapheresis, and PBMCs were isolated by Ficoll-Histopaque density gradient centrifugation and then cryopreserved in liquid nitrogen vapor phase. Analytical flow cytometry was used to check the purity and quantity of each magnetically sorted T cell population. Each sorted fraction had its genomic DNA isolated and then quantified by UV absorbance on a Nanodrop 2000c. Using the deep immunoSEQ assay, multiplex PCR amplified TCR CDR3 regions from genomic DNA. For each cell subset, the extracted genomic DNA was distributed evenly across all wells of several immunoSEQ 96-well plates, and each plate served as one replicate. For sorted subsets, each replicate PCR was loaded with 200 ng genomic DNA, equivalent to 25,000 to 35,000 T cell genomes. Purified libraries were quantified with a Qubit 3.0 fluorometer, sized on a Bioanalyzer 2100, and re-quantified with the KAPA Library Quantification kit. Every immunoSEQ 96-well plate was sequenced on a separate single-read 150-cycle Illumina NextSeq 550 flow cell. In the paper's pipeline: Because the immunoSEQ output held only junctional sequences and lacked quality scores, the filtering could not match the filtering applied to full-length reads. Sequences were annotated with PyIR, a Python wrapper for IgBLAST v1.9, and V/J genes and CDR3 were assigned using IMGT germline references. Reads were removed for weak V/J assignments (E-value above 1e-6), missing CDR3, stop codons, out-of-frame junctions, or ambiguous translated residues. V3J clonotypes were defined by identical inferred V gene, J gene, and CDR3 amino acid sequence. To compute the percentage overlap between repertoires, the number of shared unique clonotypes was divided by the size of the smaller repertoire. Richness of each repertoire was evaluated using RTK rarefaction, the Chao1 estimator, and Recon v2.1 estimates of unobserved clonotypes. OLGA was used to compute generation probabilities for all TCRbeta clonotypes that the gDNA method yielded from a handful of donors. TCRdb limited this immuneACCESS table to in-frame rearrangements with V and J called. A share of clones is missing; checked studies link under half to unresolved V genes, and the rest is unexplained. That table gives V, J and clone size, and the DNA gave D and trimming. This sample holds hundreds of thousands of clones; roughly 70% were observed only once. The top ten constitute around 1.6% of the sample.

Regarding this clone: This clone's antigen is unknown. No base quality values were provided; no much bigger clone lies one nucleotide off.

The TCR was taken from a woman aged 25-40 years in good health. The sample consisted of memory CD4+ T cells sorted from blood. According to the study, the label for this sample's cell subset or site signals: CD45RA-negative fraction.

The CDR3 here reads CASGPEGNPGEKLFF. The bases read TGCGCCAGCGGCCCGGAGGGGAATCCGGGTGAAAAACTGTTTTTT. The rearrangement combines TRBV5-1 with TRBJ1-4; D gene: possibly TRBD1, on 5 matching bases. Reading from cysteine to phenylalanine, the CDR3 counts 15 amino acids. Kept here is only the CDR3 DNA, which spans 45 bases and is read in frame from base 1. The CDR1 and CDR2 encoded by the germline V gene are SGHRS and YFSETQ. The V and J ends are trimmed by 7 bases and 7 bases, leaving 20 bases between them.